The rows below give T cell receptor beta chains drawn from one sample of a study of cytomegalovirus exposure and HLA in healthy donors. This table comes from immunoSEQ multiplex PCR, and its TCRdb copy is limited to in-frame clones, with some not included. The sample lists 200,000 or so clones; roughly 77% were seen once. The specimen sequenced was PBMCs. These receptors originate from a male donor in good health and CMV-seropositive. Both conserved end residues are part of each CDR3. Not all rows give a size; the values are once, few, many and, for expanded clones, a class.

cdr3_aa: CASSRDGQYEQYF; clone_size: -; v_call: TRBV5-1
cdr3_aa: CASSRLGAGNEQFF; clone_size: -; v_call: TRBV7-9
cdr3_aa: CASSQDPAVSYNEQFF; clone_size: -; v_call: TRBV4-3
cdr3_aa: CASISLTDYAFF; clone_size: -; v_call: TRBV19
cdr3_aa: CASSGMNTEAFF; clone_size: -; v_call: TRBV2
cdr3_aa: CASSFYVIGQLDGYTF; clone_size: -; v_call: TRBV7-9
cdr3_aa: CASSLRLGPGETQYF; clone_size: few; v_call: TRBV19
cdr3_aa: CASSVGTGVMGTEAFF; clone_size: once; v_call: TRBV2
cdr3_aa: CASSPRGVNYGYTF; clone_size: -; v_call: TRBV18
cdr3_aa: CASTDRPGANVLTF; clone_size: -; v_call: TRBV9
cdr3_aa: CASSQASARGIYNEQFF; clone_size: -; v_call: TRBV4-2
cdr3_aa: CASSLGGRETQYF; clone_size: -; v_call: TRBV7-2
cdr3_aa: CASSATGTSGSVRTGELFF; clone_size: -; v_call: TRBV9
cdr3_aa: CASSPTANYEQYF; clone_size: -; v_call: TRBV18
cdr3_aa: CASKFPGTSGRADTGELFF; clone_size: -; v_call: TRBV2
cdr3_aa: CASSPGLAGGLGSYEQYF; clone_size: once; v_call: TRBV13
cdr3_aa: CASRSQGQETQYF; clone_size: -; v_call: TRBV19
cdr3_aa: CASSVAVGTWNTGELFF; clone_size: -; v_call: TRBV9
cdr3_aa: CASSTNRVGQYF; clone_size: -; v_call: TRBV5-8
cdr3_aa: CASSFRGDEQFF; clone_size: -; v_call: TRBV28
cdr3_aa: CASSPPTGNQPQHF; clone_size: few; v_call: TRBV18
cdr3_aa: CASSTRTGQGDTIYF; clone_size: -; v_call: TRBV9
cdr3_aa: CASSPANTGELFF; clone_size: -; v_call: TRBV7-2
cdr3_aa: CASSSTSSGGNSPLHF; clone_size: -; v_call: TRBV7-9
cdr3_aa: CASRAFIGQESYNEQFF; clone_size: -; v_call: TRBV28
cdr3_aa: CASSLIIGQGCTF; clone_size: -; v_call: TRBV7-3
cdr3_aa: CASSAGGRNEKLFF; clone_size: -; v_call: TRBV9
cdr3_aa: CASSWASGTGNEQFF; clone_size: -; v_call: TRBV6-5
cdr3_aa: CASSFPAGTGSYEQYF; clone_size: once; v_call: TRBV7-2
cdr3_aa: CASSGLAGVETQYF; clone_size: -; v_call: TRBV7-7
cdr3_aa: CASSYSGTLYEQYF; clone_size: -; v_call: TRBV6-6
cdr3_aa: CASSLTGTTGIQYF; clone_size: -; v_call: TRBV2
cdr3_aa: CASSLSGNSNQPQHF; clone_size: -; v_call: TRBV28
cdr3_aa: CASSNPSSTVSTDTQYF; clone_size: few; v_call: TRBV19
cdr3_aa: CASNPTGTTDTQYF; clone_size: -; v_call: TRBV5-1
cdr3_aa: CASTISSSNTGQPQHF; clone_size: -; v_call: TRBV5-6
cdr3_aa: CASSSVGGELFF; clone_size: -; v_call: TRBV6-6
cdr3_aa: CASSLSGLAGVYEQYF; clone_size: -; v_call: TRBV27
cdr3_aa: CATSRTETDNYGYTF; clone_size: -; v_call: TRBV15
cdr3_aa: CASSPGQGNREKLFF; clone_size: -; v_call: TRBV6-4
cdr3_aa: CASRSQGPTYEQYF; clone_size: -; v_call: TRBV19
cdr3_aa: CASTSDRVNQPQHF; clone_size: -; v_call: TRBV6-6
cdr3_aa: CASSQDLSGSSNQPQHF; clone_size: once; v_call: TRBV4-3